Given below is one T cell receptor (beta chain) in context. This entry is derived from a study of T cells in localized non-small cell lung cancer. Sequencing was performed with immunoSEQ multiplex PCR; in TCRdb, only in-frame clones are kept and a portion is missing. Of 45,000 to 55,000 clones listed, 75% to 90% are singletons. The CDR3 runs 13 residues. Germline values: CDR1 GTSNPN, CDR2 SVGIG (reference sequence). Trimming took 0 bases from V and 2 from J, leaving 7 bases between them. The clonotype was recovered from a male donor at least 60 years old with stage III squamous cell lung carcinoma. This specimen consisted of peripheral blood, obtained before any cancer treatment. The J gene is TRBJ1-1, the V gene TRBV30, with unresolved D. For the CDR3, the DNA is TGTGCCTGGAGTGTACGGGTTAACACTGAAGCTTTCTTT. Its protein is CAWSVRVNTEAFF.